What follows are 17 T cell receptor beta chains derived from one specimen sequenced in a study of OX40 agonist ivuxolimab in advanced cancers. Clones were sequenced by immunoSEQ multiplex PCR, and TCRdb holds only the in-frame ones, with some missing. Of roughly 100,000 clones in the sample, under 90% are singletons; the top ten hold 0.95% to 1.2%. The sequencing here drew on CD4+ or CD8+ T cells sorted from blood, taken in a trial of the OX40 agonist ivuxolimab. All receptors derive from an adult with an advanced solid tumor such as melanoma, head and neck, liver or kidney cancer.

V usage is TRBV7-9 and J usage is TRBJ2-5; D might be TRBD1 or TRBD2, each matching 6 bases. Trimming left V 2 bases short and J 5 bases short, with 18 bases between. The CDR3 is 16 residues long. Germline V gene data show CDR1 as SEHNR and CDR2 as FQNEAQ (reference sequence). In DNA, the CDR3 is TGTGCCAGCAGCTTATTGAGGGGGAGCGGAGGGGAGACCCAGTACTTC. It translates to CASSLLRGSGGETQYF.

V usage is TRBV4-3 and J usage is TRBJ1-3, with D possibly being TRBD1 (5 bases). The CDR3 has 15 residues. V gave up 1 base and J gave up 1 base, with 8 bases separating them. In germline, CDR1 is LGHNA, CDR2 YSLEER. DNA of the CDR3: TGCGCCAGCAGCCAAGCCGGGGGATCTGGAAACACCATATATTTT. The encoded protein is CASSQAGGSGNTIYF.

The rearrangement joins TRBV19 to TRBJ1-3; 7 positions agree with TRBD1. The CDR3 runs to 15 residues. Per the germline V gene, CDR1 is LNHDA and CDR2 is SQIVND (reference sequence). The ends lost 4 bases at V and 3 bases at J; junction bases unmatched: 6. In nucleotides, the CDR3 is TGTGCCAGTAGTACCGGGACAGAGGATGGAAACACCATATATTTT. It translates to CASSTGTEDGNTIYF.

The chain carries TRBV4-1 and TRBJ1-1; D gene unclear. This CDR3 is built from 15 residues. Germline V gene lookup returns CDR1 MGHRA and CDR2 YSYEKL. The ends were cut back, 0 bases at V and 5 bases at J, with 13 bases in the middle. The CDR3 bases are TGCGCCAGCAGCCAAGAAGGTCCGGGTTTTACTGAAGCTTTCTTT. Translated, it gives CASSQEGPGFTEAFF.

The CDR3 bases are TGTGCCAGCACCCTAGGGGGCGGGCAAGAGACCCAGTACTTC. Its protein is CASTLGGGQETQYF. The V gene is TRBV7-2, the J gene TRBJ2-5; 7 positions agree with TRBD1. Trimming cost V 7 bases and J 2 bases; bases outside gene matches: 7. The CDR3 sequence is 14 residues long. From germline, CDR1 is SGHTA and CDR2 FQGNSA.

This clone appeared once. This sequence joins TRBV19 and TRBJ2-2; D uncertain. This CDR3 comprises 10 residues. V lost 7 bases to trimming and J lost 7 bases, with 4 bases between them. Germline lookup yields CDR1 LNHDA and CDR2 SQIVND (reference sequence). Here the CDR3 DNA reads TGTGCCAGTATGGGCGGGGAGCTGTTTTTT. Amino acids: CASMGGELFF.

The chain uses TRBV7-3 and TRBJ2-2, with unresolved D. CDR3 length: 13 residues. The V and J ends lost 1 base and 5 bases respectively, with 5 bases between them. Germline V gene lookup returns CDR1 SGHTA and CDR2 FQGTGA. The CDR3 loop reads CASSLILTGELFF. The CDR3 bases are TGTGCCAGCAGCTTAATCCTTACCGGGGAGCTGTTTTTT.

The V gene is TRBV19, the J gene TRBJ2-1; TRBD2 agrees at 10 bases. The V and J ends lost 6 bases and 9 bases, in that order; junction bases with no gene match: 14. Germline V gives CDR1 LNHDA, CDR2 SQIVND (reference sequence). The CDR3 runs to 16 residues. DNA for the CDR3: TGTGCCAGTAGAAGAGGGGCCGGGACTAGCGCGGGTGAGCAGTTCTTC. This sequence encodes CASRRGAGTSAGEQFF.

V usage is TRBV7-2 and J usage is TRBJ1-6; TRBD1 matches 7 bases. Germline CDR1 reads SGHTA; CDR2 reads FQGNSA. The trim removed 5 bases at V and 6 bases at J, leaving 7 bases unmatched. The CDR3 is 15 amino acids. The CDR3 protein is CASSPPGQSNSPLHF. The CDR3 bases are TGTGCCAGCAGCCCCCCGGGACAGTCTAATTCACCCCTCCACTTT.

The CDR3: CASREVPNTEAFF. The CDR3 bases are TGTGCCTCTCGAGAGGTCCCGAACACTGAAGCTTTCTTT. The rearrangement uses TRBV10-3 and TRBJ1-1, with D unresolved. The CDR3 is 13 amino acids. Trimming removed 11 bases at V and 1 base at J, with 14 bases between. Germline loops: CDR1 ENHRY, CDR2 SYGVKD.

In this sample, this clone turned up a few times. The chain employs TRBV7-8 and TRBJ2-3; 13 nucleotides match TRBD2. CDR3 size: 16 residues. With V trimmed by 0 bases and J by 3 bases, 0 bases remained unmatched. Germline assignment: CDR1 SGHVS and CDR2 FQNEAQ. The chain's CDR3 is CASSLATSGGTDTQYF. CDR3 coding DNA: TGTGCCAGCAGCTTAGCGACTAGCGGGGGGACAGATACGCAGTATTTT.

The chain has TRBV18 and TRBJ2-2, with D possibly matching TRBD2 (6 bases). Trimming cost V 2 bases and J 4 bases, with 17 bases left between them. Germline CDR1 reads KGHSH; CDR2 reads LQKENI. This CDR3 is 17 amino acids long. CDR3 in DNA: TGTGCCAGCTCACCAAGCATTAGCGGCTCGGGCACCGGGGAGCTGTTTTTT. It is translated as CASSPSISGSGTGELFF.

This chain joins TRBV18 and TRBJ2-7; D is possibly TRBD1 (6 bases). V was pared by 5 bases and J by 0 bases, with 17 bases between. The CDR3 runs 16 residues. Germline V CDR1 and CDR2: KGHSH, LQKENI. CDR3 residues: CASSTGTNLFSYEQYF. CDR3 DNA: TGTGCCAGCTCAACCGGGACAAACCTTTTCTCCTACGAGCAGTACTTC.

The rearrangement links TRBV6-5 to TRBJ1-2; 7 bases match TRBD1. There are 15 residues in the CDR3. Germline assignment: CDR1 MNHEY and CDR2 SVGAGI. V dropped 1 base and J dropped 8; count of bases not matched to a gene: 10. The CDR3 region is CASSYYRGASYGYTF. DNA of the CDR3: TGTGCCAGCAGTTACTACAGGGGAGCCTCGTACGGCTACACCTTC.

This chain links TRBV28 with TRBJ2-5, with unresolved D. This CDR3 has 12 amino acids. The germline V gene encodes CDR1 MDHEN and CDR2 SYDVKM. The V and J ends lost 5 bases and 4 bases respectively, with 8 bases between them. The CDR3 sequence is CASSRRAETQYF. Here the CDR3 DNA reads TGTGCCAGCAGTCGGCGAGCAGAGACCCAGTACTTC.

This clone has more than one count but fewer than ten. The rearrangement joins TRBV30 to TRBJ1-2; D unresolved. This CDR3 is 14 amino acids long. Germline CDR1 reads GTSNPN; CDR2 reads SVGIG (reference sequence). V gave up 7 bases and J gave up 2 bases, with 17 bases separating them. Written as DNA, the CDR3 is TGTGCCTCATCCGGGTCGGACCACAACTATGGCTACACCTTC. Its translation is CASSGSDHNYGYTF.

This chain links TRBV2 with TRBJ2-4; 10 nucleotides align to TRBD1. Looked up from germline, CDR1 is SNHLY and CDR2 is FYNNEI. V shed 5 bases and J 2 bases; nucleotides not matched to a gene: 9. CDR3 length equals 17 residues. The CDR3 nucleotides read TGTGCCAGCAGTCGTGCTCGGGACAGGGGAACCAAAAACATTCAGTACTTC. This sequence encodes CASSRARDRGTKNIQYF.